A selection of T cell receptor beta chains follows, all from one sample in a study of blood T cell repertoires in COVID-19. Sequencing was performed with immunoSEQ multiplex PCR; in TCRdb, only in-frame clones are kept and a portion is missing. The data show roughly 380,000 clones, 81% seen once. The sequenced sample consisted of peripheral blood. The receptors shown here come from a human donor with acute or convalescent COVID-19. The donor label of this sample is uncertain. The conserved cysteine and the conserved F or W are not part of the CDR3 here. The order of the fields is V gene, J gene, CDR3 protein.

>TRBV9|TRBJ2-3
ASSFRSSGGMTDTQY
>TRBV7-9|TRBJ1-1
ASSLDPRRRGGGTEAF
>TRBV3-1/TRBV3-2|TRBJ1-1
ASSQLDRGRIAEAF
>TRBV27|TRBJ1-5
ASRPTGGAQPQH
>TRBV30|TRBJ2-6
AWSVRIWGEGSGANVLT
>TRBV6-5|TRBJ2-1
ASSYRGGPLESKF
>TRBV5-5|TRBJ1-5
ASSFTGGGQPQH
>TRBV5-4|TRBJ1-5
ASSLEAGSNQPQH
>TRBV3-1/TRBV3-2|TRBJ1-2
ASRGGQVYGYT
>TRBV11-2|TRBJ2-1
ASSLVVTSGDKQF
>TRBV6-6|TRBJ1-1
ASSYSGQAF
>TRBV28|TRBJ1-2
ASSTAGGSYT
>TRBV5-1|TRBJ2-5
ASSLAGGKETQY
>TRBV30|TRBJ1-2
AWSVPGLRRGYT
>TRBV7-9|TRBJ1-4
ASSLVFQPAGDEKLF
>TRBV27|TRBJ2-7
ASSPYRVGEQY
>TRBV10-1|TRBJ1-1
ASRDSTWMEAF
>TRBV12-5|TRBJ2-5
ASGTGLAGSQETQY
>TRBV2|TRBJ2-7
ASTGDRGPYEQY
>TRBV15|TRBJ1-1
ATSRLQGNTEAF
>TRBV3-1/TRBV3-2|TRBJ1-2
ASSPPPPNYGYT
>TRBV6-5|TRBJ2-7
ASSYRQGAYEQY
>TRBV9|TRBJ2-6
ASSVVGLAGVTSGANVLT
>TRBV7-2|TRBJ2-3
ASSLSSTDTQY
>TRBV19|TRBJ2-1
ASSGQGGNEQF
>TRBV11-2|TRBJ2-1
ASSLVRVGEQF
>TRBV4-2|TRBJ2-7
ASSQGLAGVLSYEQY
>TRBV30|TRBJ2-3
AWSVGSGSSTDTQY
>TRBV5-6|TRBJ2-1
ASSSLSDNEQF
>TRBV9|TRBJ1-5
ASSLNTGFNQPQH
>TRBV28|TRBJ1-4
ASSFVGATNEKLF
>TRBV5-6|TRBJ2-7
ASSFFTWGDSYEQY
>TRBV6-5|TRBJ1-5
ASREGLRNQPQH
>TRBV10-1|TRBJ2-1
ASSDTGHDNEQF
>TRBV5-5|TRBJ1-1
ASSLALGPVNTEAF
>TRBV14|TRBJ2-5
ASSQAGQGIPRETQY
>TRBV6-6|TRBJ2-7
ASSAQAGAYEQY
>TRBV7-8|TRBJ1-5
ASSTRTGDNQPQH
>TRBV28|TRBJ2-7
ASSLSGVGQGAYEQY
>TRBV5-1|TRBJ2-3
ASSLSLAGVPLTDTQY
>TRBV5-4|TRBJ2-2
AISTGAPNTGELF
>TRBV29-1|TRBJ2-7
SVSRGSHEQY
>TRBV27|TRBJ2-7
ASSLSGGEQY